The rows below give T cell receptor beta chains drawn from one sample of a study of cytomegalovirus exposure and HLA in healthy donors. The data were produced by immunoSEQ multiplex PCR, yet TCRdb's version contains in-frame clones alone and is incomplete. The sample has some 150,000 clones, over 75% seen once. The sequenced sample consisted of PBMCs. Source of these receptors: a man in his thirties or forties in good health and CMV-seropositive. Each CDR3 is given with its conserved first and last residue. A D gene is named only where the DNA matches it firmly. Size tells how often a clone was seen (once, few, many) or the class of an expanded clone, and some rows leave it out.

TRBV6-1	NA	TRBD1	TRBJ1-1	TGTGCCAGCAGTTGGGACAGGGGCACTGAAGCTTTCTTT	CASSWDRGTEAFF
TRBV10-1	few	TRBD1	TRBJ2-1	TGCGCCAGCAGTGATGGACAGGGGGCGAGGGGGCAGTTCTTC	CASSDGQGARGQFF
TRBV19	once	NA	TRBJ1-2	TGTGCCAGTACCGCGACAGTTACTTTTAACTATGGCTACACCTTC	CASTATVTFNYGYTF
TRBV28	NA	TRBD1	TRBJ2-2	TGTGCCAGCAGTTTAGGGGCAGGGGGCAAAGCGAACACCGGGGAGCTGTTTTTT	CASSLGAGGKANTGELFF
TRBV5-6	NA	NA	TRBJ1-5	TGTGCCAGCAGCTTGATGAACGGTGAGCCCCAGCATTTT	CASSLMNGEPQHF
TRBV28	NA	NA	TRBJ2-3	TGTGCCAGCCGCACGGGCACAGATACGCAGTATTTT	CASRTGTDTQYF
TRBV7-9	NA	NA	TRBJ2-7	TGTTCCAGCAGCACTTTGGAGGTGGATAGCAGGGGCGAGCAGTACTTC	CSSSTLEVDSRGEQYF
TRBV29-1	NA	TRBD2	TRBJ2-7	TGCAGCGTTGAGGGGGATCTAGCGGGTGTCTACGAGCAGTACTTC	CSVEGDLAGVYEQYF
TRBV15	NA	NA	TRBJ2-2	TGTGCCACCCGCGGCCGGAACACCGGGGAGCTGTTTTTT	CATRGRNTGELFF
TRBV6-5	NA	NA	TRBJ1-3	TGTGCCAGCAGTTACTCGCTTACAGACCCTGGAAACGCCATATATTTT	CASSYSLTDPGNAIYF
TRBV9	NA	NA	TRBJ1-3	TGTGCCAGCAGCGTAGGGGCAGCTGGAAACACCATATATTTT	CASSVGAAGNTIYF
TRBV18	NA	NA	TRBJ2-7	TGTGCCAGCTCCCTTCGGGACTCATCCTACGAGCAGTACTTC	CASSLRDSSYEQYF
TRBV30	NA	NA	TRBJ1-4	TGTGCCTGGAGTATCCGGGGTGCAACTAATGAAAAACTGTTTTTT	CAWSIRGATNEKLFF
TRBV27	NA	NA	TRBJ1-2	TGTGCCAGCAGTCCCCGGACAAATCATAGAGGCTACACCTTC	CASSPRTNHRGYTF
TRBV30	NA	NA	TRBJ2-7	TGTGCCTGGAGTGATGATGTGAGGATCCACGAGCAGTACTTC	CAWSDDVRIHEQYF
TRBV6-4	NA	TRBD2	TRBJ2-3	TGTGCCAGCAGTGGGGAAGCGGGGGGCGCGAATACGCAGTATTTT	CASSGEAGGANTQYF
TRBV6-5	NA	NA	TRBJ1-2	TGTGCCAGCAGTTACTCGGGGAGACGGAAGAATGGCTACACCTTC	CASSYSGRRKNGYTF
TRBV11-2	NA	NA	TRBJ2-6	TGTGCCAGCAGCTTTACCAACTCTGGGGCCAACGGCCTGACTTTC	CASSFTNSGANGLTF
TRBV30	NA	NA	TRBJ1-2	TGTGCCTGGAGTGTACCGGGTGGTGGCTACACCTTC	CAWSVPGGGYTF
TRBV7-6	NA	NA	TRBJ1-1	TGTGCCAGCAGACAGGACACCGGGTACACTGAAGCTTTCTTT	CASRQDTGYTEAFF
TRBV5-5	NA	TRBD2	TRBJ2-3	TGTGCCAGCAGCGAGAGGACTAGCGGGAGCCCAGATACGCAGTATTTT	CASSERTSGSPDTQYF
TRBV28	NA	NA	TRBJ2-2	TGTGCCAGCACCCAAAAGCCGAACACCGGGGAGCTGTTTTTT	CASTQKPNTGELFF
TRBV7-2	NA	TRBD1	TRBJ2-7	TGTGCCAGCGCAATCAGGGGGACGACCTACGAGCAGTACTTC	CASAIRGTTYEQYF
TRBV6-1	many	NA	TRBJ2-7	TGTGCCAGCAGAGTTAGGGGATATGAGCAGTACTTC	CASRVRGYEQYF
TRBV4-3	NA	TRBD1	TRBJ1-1	TGCGCCAGCAGCCAAGACAGGGGGCGCGAAGCTTTCTTT	CASSQDRGREAFF
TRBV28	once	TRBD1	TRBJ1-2	TGTGCCAGCAGTTTATCACCGGGACAGGGAAAGGATGGCTACACCTTC	CASSLSPGQGKDGYTF
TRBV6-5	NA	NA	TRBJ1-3	TGTGCCAGCAGTTACTCGGCAGGCTCTGGAAACACCATATATTTT	CASSYSAGSGNTIYF
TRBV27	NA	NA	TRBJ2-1	TGTGCCAGCAGTTTCGTCGGAGACAATGAGCAGTTCTTC	CASSFVGDNEQFF
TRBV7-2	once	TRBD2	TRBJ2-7	TGTGCCAGCAGCGCCGGGACTAGCTACCACGAGCAGTACTTC	CASSAGTSYHEQYF
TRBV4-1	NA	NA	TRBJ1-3	TGCGCCAGCAGCCAAGAGCCGGGTGTGACCATATATTTT	CASSQEPGVTIYF
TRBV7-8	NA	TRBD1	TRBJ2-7	TGTGCCAGCAGCCCCCAGGGGGTAATAGCCTACGAGCAGTACTTC	CASSPQGVIAYEQYF
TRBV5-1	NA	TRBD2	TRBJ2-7	TGCGCCAGCAGCCCTGGGACTAGCGGGAGGCTTTACGAGCAGTACTTC	CASSPGTSGRLYEQYF
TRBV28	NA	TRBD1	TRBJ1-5	TGTGCCAGCAGTACGGGACAGGGGGTTAATCAGCCCCAGCATTTT	CASSTGQGVNQPQHF
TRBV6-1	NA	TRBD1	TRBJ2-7	TGTGCCTGCGGGACAGGGTCCTACGAGCAGTACTTC	CACGTGSYEQYF
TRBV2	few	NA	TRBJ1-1	TGTGCCAGCACCATAGGGGAATTGAGGACTGAAGCTTTCTTT	CASTIGELRTEAFF
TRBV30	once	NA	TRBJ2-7	TGTGCCTGGGAGGTGGGGGGGCTCTACGAGCAGTACTTC	CAWEVGGLYEQYF
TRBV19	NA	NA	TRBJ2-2	TGTGCCAGTAGTATAGAGAGGTTTTCCGGGGAGCTGTTTTTT	CASSIERFSGELFF
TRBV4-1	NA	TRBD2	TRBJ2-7	TGCGCCAGCAGCCAAGATAGGAGCGGGGGCGCCTACGAGCAGTACTTC	CASSQDRSGGAYEQYF
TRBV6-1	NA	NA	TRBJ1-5	TGTGCCAGCAGTGTAGGGGCGGGGGGCAATCAGCCCCAGCATTTT	CASSVGAGGNQPQHF